These T cell receptor beta chains were read from a single sample in a study of Ad26.COV2.S vaccination and SARS-CoV-2 variants. Profiled with immunoSEQ multiplex PCR; TCRdb holds only in-frame clones, not every one. The table lists 200,000 to 250,000 clones, roughly 90% of them singletons. The input for sequencing was peripheral blood, taken in a trial of Ad26.COV2.S vaccine versus placebo. Receptors originate from a person between 18 and 60 years old who received the Ad26.COV2.S COVID-19 vaccine or a placebo. Both conserved end residues are part of each CDR3. The D gene is left open where the match is weak. Not every row has a clone size; where given, it reads once, few, many or a size class.

v_gene	j_gene	d_gene	len	abundance	CDR3nt	CDR3aa
TRBV11-3	TRBJ2-3	.	13	.	TGTGCCAGCAGCGTGTTTAGCACAGATACGCAGTATTTT	CASSVFSTDTQYF
TRBV9	TRBJ2-2	TRBD2	14	.	TGTGCCAGCAGCGCCCTGACTAGCGACGGGGAGCTGTTTTTT	CASSALTSDGELFF
TRBV3-1/TRBV3-2	TRBJ2-7	.	12	.	TGTGCCAGCAGCCAATTCAGCTACGAGCAGTACTTC	CASSQFSYEQYF
TRBV19	TRBJ2-2	TRBD1	16	.	TGTGCCAGTAGCACAGGGGGTATTAGGGACACCGGGGAGCTGTTTTTT	CASSTGGIRDTGELFF
TRBV28	TRBJ1-4	.	15	.	TGTGCCAGCAGCCATACAACGACCTGGGCGGAAAAACTGTTTTTT	CASSHTTTWAEKLFF
TRBV28	TRBJ1-3	.	13	.	TGTGCCAGCAGTAATGGGCGGGTATACACCATATATTTT	CASSNGRVYTIYF
TRBV30	TRBJ1-6	TRBD1	21	.	TGTGCCTGGAGTGTACACCTTCCGGGACAGGGAGCTAGTAGTTTGAATTCACCCCTCCACTTT	CAWSVHLPGQGASSLNSPLHF
TRBV10-3	TRBJ1-6	.	18	.	TGTGCCATCAGTGAGCCGAGCTACAAGGTGTCCTATAATTCACCCCTCCACTTT	CAISEPSYKVSYNSPLHF
TRBV9	TRBJ2-7	.	15	few	TGTGCCAGCAGCGTTGGAAGTAGCGTCTCCTACGAGCAGTACTTC	CASSVGSSVSYEQYF
TRBV28	TRBJ1-1	.	11	.	TGTGCCAGCAGCAGGAACACTGAAGCTTTCTTT	CASSRNTEAFF
TRBV9	TRBJ2-5	TRBD2	17	.	TGTGCCAGCAGCGTAGCGGGACTAGCGGGAGGGCAAGAGACCCAGTACTTC	CASSVAGLAGGQETQYF
TRBV5-5	TRBJ1-1	.	17	.	TGTGCCAGCAGTCGTTTTACAGGGATCCTCATGAACACTGAAGCTTTCTTT	CASSRFTGILMNTEAFF
TRBV21-1	TRBJ2-7	.	14	.	TGTGCCAGCAGCAAACGACAGGGATCCCACGAGCAGTACTTC	CASSKRQGSHEQYF
TRBV7-2	TRBJ1-5	.	14	.	TGTGCCAGCAGCTTTTACCCAAACAATCAGCCCCAGCATTTT	CASSFYPNNQPQHF
TRBV7-2	TRBJ2-7	TRBD1	15	.	TGTGCCAGCAGCTCTTTTACCGGGACAGCAGTTCTACCGTACTTC	CASSSFTGTAVLPYF
TRBV28	TRBJ2-5	TRBD2	15	.	TGTGCCAGCAGCCCTGGGACTAGCGGAAAAGAGACCCAGTACTTC	CASSPGTSGKETQYF
TRBV28	TRBJ2-1	TRBD1	16	.	TGTGCCAGCAGCCTAAGACAGGGCCTCTCCTACAATGAGCAGTTCTTC	CASSLRQGLSYNEQFF
TRBV7-2	TRBJ1-4	.	17	.	TGTGCCAGCAGCTTAGTCGGCAGGGCGACGAGTAATGAAAAACTGTTTTTT	CASSLVGRATSNEKLFF
TRBV7-3	TRBJ1-2	.	16	.	TGTGCCAGCAGCTTAGAGGTGCAGGGAAGTACGTATGGCTACACCTTC	CASSLEVQGSTYGYTF
TRBV30	TRBJ2-2	.	16	once	TGTGCCTGGAGTTTACGGACGGGAGTGAGCACCGGGGAGCTGTTTTTT	CAWSLRTGVSTGELFF
TRBV7-2	TRBJ1-5	.	15	once	TGTGCCAGCAGCTTAGTAGGGGATAGCAATCAGCCCCAGCATTTT	CASSLVGDSNQPQHF
TRBV4-3	TRBJ1-5	.	14	.	TGCGCCAGCGCCCCTAACAGGGTGGATCAGCCCCAGCATTTT	CASAPNRVDQPQHF
TRBV7-2	TRBJ2-7	.	13	once	TGTGCCAGCAGCTTCTTATACCTCTACGAGCAGTACTTC	CASSFLYLYEQYF
TRBV30	TRBJ2-3	TRBD2	15	.	TGTGCCTGGAGTGGAGGTAGCGGGAGGGCAGATACGCAGTATTTT	CAWSGGSGRADTQYF
TRBV30	TRBJ2-1	TRBD2	12	few	TGTGCCTGGGGGACTATCTACAATGAGCAGTTCTTC	CAWGTIYNEQFF
TRBV30	TRBJ2-7	TRBD1	17	once	TGTGCCTGGAGTTCGGGACAGGGTAAAGAAAGGGCTTTCGAGCAGTACTTC	CAWSSGQGKERAFEQYF
TRBV18	TRBJ2-2	.	17	.	TGTGCCAGCTCACCACCAAAGGGTGGGGCGAACACCGGGGAGCTGTTTTTT	CASSPPKGGANTGELFF
TRBV7-9	TRBJ1-1	.	12	few	TGTGCCAGCAGCTTCGGGACGGCCGAAGCTTTCTTT	CASSFGTAEAFF
TRBV9	TRBJ2-1	.	15	.	TGTGCCAGCAGCATCCGGGACACGTCCTACAATGAGCAGTTCTTC	CASSIRDTSYNEQFF
TRBV25-1	TRBJ2-7	TRBD1	14	few	TGTGCCAGCAGACCGGACAGGGATGGCTACGAGCAGTACTTC	CASRPDRDGYEQYF
TRBV7-6	TRBJ1-3	TRBD1	18	.	TGTGCCAGCAGCTTAGTCGGACACAGGGGCCGGACTGGAAACACCATATATTTT	CASSLVGHRGRTGNTIYF
TRBV11-3	TRBJ2-4	.	11	.	TGTGCCAGCCCCAAGAGACATCTCGCGAACTTC	CASPKRHLANF
TRBV19	TRBJ2-3	TRBD2	14	.	TGTGCCAGTAGTATCCAGCGGGGGAGAGATACGCAGTATTTT	CASSIQRGRDTQYF
TRBV15	TRBJ1-1	.	14	.	TGTGCCACCAGCAGAGTAATAATAGGCACTGAAGCTTTCTTT	CATSRVIIGTEAFF
TRBV18	TRBJ1-4	.	14	.	TGTGCCAGCTCACCTACCAGACAGGCCTCGGTACTTTTTTTT	CASSPTRQASVLFF
TRBV30	TRBJ1-2	TRBD1	13	.	TGTGCCTGGAGGAAGGGGGCGGACTATGGCTACACCTTC	CAWRKGADYGYTF
TRBV19	TRBJ1-4	TRBD1	18	.	TGTGCCAGTACTCAGGGACAGGGCTCCTGGGCAACTAATGAAAAACTGTTTTTT	CASTQGQGSWATNEKLFF
TRBV9	TRBJ1-4	.	15	.	TGTGCCAGCAGCCCGCGGGCGGAGGCTAATGAAAAACTGTTTTTT	CASSPRAEANEKLFF
TRBV12-3/TRBV12-4	TRBJ2-2	.	12	.	TGTGCCAGCCATCGAGGCACCGGGGAGCTGTTTTTT	CASHRGTGELFF
TRBV6-5	TRBJ1-2	.	15	.	TGTGCCAGCAGCCCCGGGGCGGGTTTAAACTATGGCTACACCTTC	CASSPGAGLNYGYTF
TRBV9	TRBJ2-3	.	15	.	TGTGCCAGCAGCGTAGCGGGGGATCGCACAGATACGCAGTATTTT	CASSVAGDRTDTQYF
TRBV5-3	TRBJ2-7	.	15	.	TGTGCCAGAAGCTCAGGCGCACCTAGCTCCTACGAGCAGTACTTC	CARSSGAPSSYEQYF
TRBV13	TRBJ1-1	.	12	.	TGTGCCAGCAGCTCAGTGAACACTGAAGCTTTCTTT	CASSSVNTEAFF
TRBV19	TRBJ2-7	.	13	once	TGTGCCAGTAGTATCCTATCCTCCTACGAGCAGTACTTC	CASSILSSYEQYF
TRBV19	TRBJ2-7	.	14	.	TGTGCCAGTAGTACAGGGGCAGTAGCTTACGAGCAGTACTTC	CASSTGAVAYEQYF
TRBV19	TRBJ2-5	.	13	.	TGTGCCAGTATGACAGTCCCGGGGGAGACCCAGTACTTC	CASMTVPGETQYF
TRBV2	TRBJ2-1	TRBD2	16	.	TGTGCCAGCAGTCGGACTAGCGGGATACCCTACAATGAGCAGTTCTTC	CASSRTSGIPYNEQFF
TRBV7-8	TRBJ1-5	.	15	.	TGTGCCAGCAGCCCAGGCGTGGAAGGCAATCAGCCCCAGCATTTT	CASSPGVEGNQPQHF
TRBV15	TRBJ2-3	TRBD1	15	.	TGTGCCACCAGCAGAGAGACAGGGTATAGGGATACGCAGTATTTT	CATSRETGYRDTQYF
TRBV7-2	TRBJ2-7	.	17	.	TGTGCCAGCAGCTTAGCATCGGGACCAGGGGGGCAAAACGAGCAGTACTTC	CASSLASGPGGQNEQYF
TRBV19	TRBJ2-3	.	14	.	TGTGCCAGTAGTAGTTATACGAGGGGGGATACGCAGTATTTT	CASSSYTRGDTQYF
TRBV19	TRBJ2-7	TRBD1	14	.	TGTGCCAGTAGTCAGGGGACAGGGACCTACGAGCAGTACTTC	CASSQGTGTYEQYF
TRBV5-6	TRBJ2-4	TRBD2	19	.	TGTGCCAGCCTGGGGGGGGCGAAGCGGGAGTTGGTAGCCAAAAACATTCAGTACTTC	CASLGGAKRELVAKNIQYF
TRBV11-2	TRBJ2-1	.	18	once	TGTGCCAGCAGCTTTAGCGGAGGTGTCTTCCAGCCCTACAATGAGCAGTTCTTC	CASSFSGGVFQPYNEQFF
TRBV7-9	TRBJ2-7	TRBD1	15	many	TGTGCCTCCTCCGCCGGGGGCCAGGGGGCGTACGAGCAGTACTTC	CASSAGGQGAYEQYF
TRBV5-1	TRBJ2-7	.	12	.	TGCGCCAGCAGCTCGGAAATGTACGAGCAGTACTTC	CASSSEMYEQYF
TRBV7-9	TRBJ2-7	TRBD1	14	.	TGTGCCAGCAACAGCCGGGACAGGGGTAGCGAGCAGTACTTC	CASNSRDRGSEQYF